Shown below are 7 T cell receptor beta chains from a single sample sequenced in a study of T cell responses to AZD1222 COVID-19 vaccine. The assay was immunoSEQ multiplex PCR, and TCRdb's table has in-frame clones only and misses some. Of 150,000 to 200,000 clones listed, about nine tenths were seen once; the top ten hold more than 1.3%. The starting material was peripheral blood, obtained on day 0 of AZD1222 vaccination. These TCRs come from an adult in good health.

The rearrangement uses TRBV15 and TRBJ1-2, with D possibly matching TRBD1 (5 bases). Trimming removed 2 bases from V and 4 bases from J, with 17 bases in between. The CDR3 runs 16 residues. The germline gives CDR1 LNHNV, CDR2 YYDKDF (reference sequence). This chain's CDR3 is CATSRPSKGNSYGYTF. Here the CDR3 DNA reads TGTGCCACCAGCAGACCCTCGAAGGGGAACTCCTATGGCTACACCTTC.

V usage is TRBV5-5 and J usage is TRBJ1-3; D is possibly TRBD1 (5 bases). The V gene lost 1 base and the J gene lost 4 bases, with 9 bases spanning the gap. This CDR3 has 14 residues. CDR1 and CDR2 (germline): SGHKS, YYEKEE (reference sequence). DNA for the CDR3: TGTGCCAGCAGCTTGAGACAGTTAGGAAACACCATATATTTT. Translation: CASSLRQLGNTIYF.

This chain connects TRBV5-1 to TRBJ2-3; D gene ambiguous. The CDR3 contains 14 residues. The ends were cut back, 4 bases at V and 0 bases at J, with 9 bases in the middle. The germline gives CDR1 SGHRS, CDR2 YFSETQ. DNA for the CDR3: TGCGCCAGCAGCCCTCCGGGTAGCACAGATACGCAGTATTTT. Encoded protein: CASSPPGSTDTQYF. The entire variable domain, with the rest obtained from reference TRBV5-1 and TRBJ2-3, is as follows: KAGVTQTPRYLIKTRGQQVTLSCSPISGHRSVSWYQQTPGQGLQFLFEYFSETQRNKGNFPGRFSGRQFSNSRSEMNVSTLELGDSALYLCASSPPGSTDTQYFGPGTRLTVL.

A note on this clone: This CDR3 is also generated by other DNA sequences in the sample. The V and J genes are TRBV7-9 and TRBJ1-5; D unclear. Germline values: CDR1 SEHNR, CDR2 FQNEAQ (reference sequence). The V end was cut by 6 bases, the J end by 2 bases, with 5 bases between. This CDR3 spans 12 amino acids. The CDR3 DNA follows: TGTGCCAGCAGTTTCGGCAATCAGCCCCAGCATTTT. Translating gives CASSFGNQPQHF.

The gene calls are TRBV12-3 or TRBV12-4 and TRBJ2-1; D gene ambiguous. The CDR3 spans 12 residues. V was pared by 2 bases and J by 9 bases, with 8 bases between. CDR3 DNA: TGTGCCAGCAGTTTAATCGGTGGTGAGCAGTTCTTC. Protein: CASSLIGGEQFF.

The genes are TRBV5-1 and TRBJ2-3, with 9 bases lining up with TRBD2. CDR3 size: 16 residues. V was clipped by 0 bases and J by 5 bases; unmatched bases: 7. The germline V gene has CDR1 SGHRS and CDR2 YFSETQ. In DNA form, the CDR3 reads TGCGCCAGCAGCTTGGCCGGGCGGGGGGGCCAAGATACGCAGTATTTT. Amino acid sequence: CASSLAGRGGQDTQYF.

This chain connects TRBV28 to TRBJ1-6; D is uncertain. The CDR3 totals 16 residues. The V end was cut by 5 bases, the J end by 3 bases, with 14 bases between. CDR1 is MDHEN and CDR2 is SYDVKM in the germline V gene. In DNA, the CDR3 is TGTGCCAGCAGTCTGCTAGGGAGTAACTATAATTCACCCCTCCACTTT. Amino acid sequence: CASSLLGSNYNSPLHF.